This T cell receptor beta chain emerged from a study of control samples from healthy donors and cancer patients. Profiled with immunoSEQ multiplex PCR; TCRdb holds only in-frame clones, not every one. The sample comprises around 63,000 clones, around 87% of which are singletons, and around 2.3% rests with the top ten. The CDR3 runs 11 residues. V lost 8 bases and J lost 2, with 5 bases in between. Germline V gene lookup returns CDR1 ENHRY and CDR2 SYGVKD. The sequencing sample was made of PBMCs. This sequence was found in a woman between 50 and 59 years old with head and neck cancer. The rearrangement uses TRBV10-3 and TRBJ2-3; D ambiguous. The CDR3 loop is CAILNTDTQYF. CDR3 in DNA: TGTGCCATCCTGAACACAGATACGCAGTATTTT.